A selection of T cell receptor beta chains follows, all from one sample in a study of post-analysis software for immune sequencing data. MiXCR, applied by TCRdb to the PCR reads, yields one record per CDR3 protein. The data contain hundreds of thousands of distinct CDR3 sequences, around 50% of them seen just once; the ten biggest clones take up approximately 4.5%. The specimen sequenced was blood. The receptors were gathered from a girl aged 10 to 17 with multiple sclerosis. Each CDR3 is given with its conserved first and last residue. The size of a clone is reported for some rows only, either as once, few or many, or as a class for expanded clones.

clone size: -; V gene: TRBV5-1; J gene: TRBJ1-2; CDR3 length: 15; CDR3 protein: CASSPEDRPNYGYTF
clone size: few; V gene: TRBV5-1; J gene: TRBJ2-2; CDR3 length: 15; CDR3 protein: CASSLAAGNTGELFF
clone size: -; V gene: TRBV3-1; J gene: TRBJ2-5; CDR3 length: 16; CDR3 protein: CASSPGPVRTQETQYF
clone size: few; V gene: TRBV6-1; J gene: -; CDR3 length: 13; CDR3 protein: CASRRGGGETQYF
clone size: -; V gene: TRBV7-2; J gene: TRBJ2-3; CDR3 length: 14; CDR3 protein: CASSLVFSTDTQYF
clone size: few; V gene: TRBV20-1; J gene: TRBJ2-7; CDR3 length: 12; CDR3 protein: CSVIAGGPEQYF
clone size: -; V gene: TRBV25-1; J gene: TRBJ2-4; CDR3 length: 13; CDR3 protein: CASSAVVGREQYF
clone size: -; V gene: TRBV6-6; J gene: -; CDR3 length: 16; CDR3 protein: CASSTPPVISFNEQYF
clone size: few; V gene: TRBV20-1; J gene: TRBJ2-1; CDR3 length: 16; CDR3 protein: CSAPRPGQGAYNEQFF
clone size: -; V gene: TRBV2; J gene: TRBJ2-1; CDR3 length: 18; CDR3 protein: CASSEANLLNARYNEQFF
clone size: few; V gene: TRBV12-3/TRBV12-4; J gene: TRBJ1-2; CDR3 length: 13; CDR3 protein: CASSRDRVSGYTF
clone size: -; V gene: TRBV6-6; J gene: -; CDR3 length: 12; CDR3 protein: CTSSYSRETQYF
clone size: -; V gene: TRBV29-1; J gene: -; CDR3 length: 14; CDR3 protein: CSASGTSETYEQYF
clone size: -; V gene: TRBV4-1; J gene: TRBJ2-5; CDR3 length: 16; CDR3 protein: CVSSQDSRQGQETQYF
clone size: -; V gene: TRBV7-9; J gene: TRBJ2-3; CDR3 length: 15; CDR3 protein: CASSPRQGATDTQYF
clone size: -; V gene: TRBV3-1; J gene: TRBJ2-3; CDR3 length: 16; CDR3 protein: CASSPGLAGPTDTQYF
clone size: -; V gene: TRBV25-1; J gene: TRBJ1-2; CDR3 length: 11; CDR3 protein: CAYEGSYGYTF
clone size: few; V gene: TRBV4-1; J gene: TRBJ2-7; CDR3 length: 15; CDR3 protein: CASSQDRQGPYEQYF
clone size: -; V gene: TRBV7-2; J gene: TRBJ2-5; CDR3 length: 17; CDR3 protein: CASSLASSGGALKTQYF
clone size: few; V gene: TRBV7-3; J gene: TRBJ1-1; CDR3 length: 14; CDR3 protein: CASSLTTVTTEAFF
clone size: -; V gene: TRBV5-1; J gene: TRBJ2-1; CDR3 length: 18; CDR3 protein: CASSLLSLAGDQYNEQFF
clone size: once; V gene: TRBV12-3/TRBV12-4; J gene: TRBJ2-4; CDR3 length: 14; CDR3 protein: CASSLEAGGNIQYF
clone size: -; V gene: TRBV5-5; J gene: TRBJ2-7; CDR3 length: 16; CDR3 protein: CASSPARSWHGYEQYF
clone size: few; V gene: TRBV9; J gene: TRBJ1-6; CDR3 length: 12; CDR3 protein: CASRDSLSPLHF
clone size: few; V gene: TRBV10-3; J gene: TRBJ2-5; CDR3 length: 16; CDR3 protein: CAISEFGGGGQETQYF
clone size: -; V gene: TRBV20-1; J gene: -; CDR3 length: 16; CDR3 protein: CSARDPTGRDAYEQYF
clone size: -; V gene: TRBV6-5; J gene: TRBJ2-3; CDR3 length: 14; CDR3 protein: CASSYWSTTDTQYF
clone size: -; V gene: TRBV5-1; J gene: TRBJ2-1; CDR3 length: 17; CDR3 protein: CASSWGDRGGLSNEQFF
clone size: -; V gene: TRBV20-1; J gene: -; CDR3 length: 14; CDR3 protein: CSAPTDGNSYEQYF
clone size: -; V gene: TRBV7-8; J gene: TRBJ2-7; CDR3 length: 13; CDR3 protein: CASSSDVTYEQYF
clone size: -; V gene: TRBV29-1; J gene: TRBJ1-2; CDR3 length: 12; CDR3 protein: CTVVGDNCGYTF